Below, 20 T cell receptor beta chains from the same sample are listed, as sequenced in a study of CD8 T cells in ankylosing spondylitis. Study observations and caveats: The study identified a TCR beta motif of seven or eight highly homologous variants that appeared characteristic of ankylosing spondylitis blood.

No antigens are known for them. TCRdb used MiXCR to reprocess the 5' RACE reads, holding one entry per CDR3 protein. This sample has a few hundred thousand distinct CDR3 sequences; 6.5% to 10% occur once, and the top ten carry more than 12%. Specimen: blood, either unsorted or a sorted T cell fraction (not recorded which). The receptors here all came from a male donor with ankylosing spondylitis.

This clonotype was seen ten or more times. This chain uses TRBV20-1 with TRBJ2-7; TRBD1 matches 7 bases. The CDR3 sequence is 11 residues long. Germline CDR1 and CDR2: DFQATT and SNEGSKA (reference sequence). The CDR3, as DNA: TGCAGCCCCGGGACAGCCTACGAGCAGTACTTC. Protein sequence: CSPGTAYEQYF.

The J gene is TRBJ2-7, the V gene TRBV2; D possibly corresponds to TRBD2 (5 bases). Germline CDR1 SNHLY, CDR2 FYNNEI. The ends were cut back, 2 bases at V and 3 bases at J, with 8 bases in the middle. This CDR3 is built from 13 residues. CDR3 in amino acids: CASSELAGYEQYF. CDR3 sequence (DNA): TGTGCCAGCAGTGAACTAGCTGGCTACGAGCAGTACTTC.

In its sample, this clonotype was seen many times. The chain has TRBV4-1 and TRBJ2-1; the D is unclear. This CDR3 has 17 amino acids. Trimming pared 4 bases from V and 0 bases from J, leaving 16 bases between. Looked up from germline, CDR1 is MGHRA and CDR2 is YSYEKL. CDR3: CASSPIHEPGSYNEQFF. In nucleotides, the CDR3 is TGCGCCAGCAGCCCCATCCACGAGCCCGGCTCCTACAATGAGCAGTTCTTC.

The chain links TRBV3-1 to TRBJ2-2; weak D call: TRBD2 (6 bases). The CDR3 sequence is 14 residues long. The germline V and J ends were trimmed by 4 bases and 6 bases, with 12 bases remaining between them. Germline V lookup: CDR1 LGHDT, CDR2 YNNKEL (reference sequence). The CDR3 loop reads CASSLRWEAGELFF. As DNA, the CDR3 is TGTGCCAGCAGCCTCCGGTGGGAGGCCGGGGAGCTGTTTTTT.

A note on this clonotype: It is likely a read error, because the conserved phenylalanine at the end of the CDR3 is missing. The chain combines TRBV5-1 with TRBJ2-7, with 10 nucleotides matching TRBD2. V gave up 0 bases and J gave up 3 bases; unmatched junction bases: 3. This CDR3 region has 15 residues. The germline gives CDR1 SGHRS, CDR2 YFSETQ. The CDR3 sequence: CASSLAVAGGYEQYY. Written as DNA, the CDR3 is TGCGCCAGCAGCTTGGCGGTAGCGGGAGGCTACGAGCAGTACTAC.

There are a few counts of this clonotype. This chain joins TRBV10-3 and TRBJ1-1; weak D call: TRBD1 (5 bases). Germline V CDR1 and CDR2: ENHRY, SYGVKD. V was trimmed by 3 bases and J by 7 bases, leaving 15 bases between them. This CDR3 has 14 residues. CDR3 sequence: CAISDRQGIGEAFF. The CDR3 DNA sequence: TGTGCCATCAGTGATCGTCAGGGCATTGGTGAAGCTTTCTTT.

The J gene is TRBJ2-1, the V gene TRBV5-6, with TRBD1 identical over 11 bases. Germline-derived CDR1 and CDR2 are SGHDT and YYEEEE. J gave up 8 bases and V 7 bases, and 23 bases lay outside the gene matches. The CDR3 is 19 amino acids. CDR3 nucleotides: TGTGCCAGCCAAGGAAAACGGGACAGGGGGTTTACGTCAATCGATGAGCAGTTCTTC. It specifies CASQGKRDRGFTSIDEQFF. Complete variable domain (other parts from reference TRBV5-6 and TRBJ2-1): DAGVTQSPTHLIKTRGQQVTLRCSPKSGHDTVSWYQQALGQGPQFIFQYYEEEERQRGNFPDRFSGHQFPNYSSELNVNALLLGDSALYLCASQGKRDRGFTSIDEQFFGPGTRLTVL.

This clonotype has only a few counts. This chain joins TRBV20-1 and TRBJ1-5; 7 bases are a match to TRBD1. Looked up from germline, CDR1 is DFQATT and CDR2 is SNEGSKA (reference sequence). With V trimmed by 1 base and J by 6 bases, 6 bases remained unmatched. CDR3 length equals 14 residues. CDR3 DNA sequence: TGCAGTGCTAGAGTGCGACAGGGTTCTCAGCCCCAGCATTTT. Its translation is CSARVRQGSQPQHF.

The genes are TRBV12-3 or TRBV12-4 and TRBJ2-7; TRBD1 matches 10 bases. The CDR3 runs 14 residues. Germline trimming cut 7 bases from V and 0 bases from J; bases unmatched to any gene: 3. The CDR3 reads CASTRTGGSYEQYF. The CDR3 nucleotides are TGTGCCAGCACCAGGACAGGGGGCTCCTACGAGCAGTACTTC.

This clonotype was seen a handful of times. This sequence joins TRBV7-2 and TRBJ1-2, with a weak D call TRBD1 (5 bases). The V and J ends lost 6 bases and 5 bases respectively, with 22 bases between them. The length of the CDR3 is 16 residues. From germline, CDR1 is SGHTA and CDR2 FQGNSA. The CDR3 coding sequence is TGTGCCAGCAGTTACGTGATATCGGGGGGGATTTATGGCTACACCTTC. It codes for CASSYVISGGIYGYTF.

The CDR3 coding sequence is TGTGCCATCTCGCGGGAGGCTCCCTACGAGCAGTACTTC. Protein sequence: CAISREAPYEQYF. The genes are TRBV10-3 and TRBJ2-7; 8 bases agree with TRBD2. V lost 8 bases to trimming and J lost 2 bases; unmatched junction nucleotides: 5. Germline CDR1 ENHRY, CDR2 SYGVKD. This CDR3 comprises 13 residues.

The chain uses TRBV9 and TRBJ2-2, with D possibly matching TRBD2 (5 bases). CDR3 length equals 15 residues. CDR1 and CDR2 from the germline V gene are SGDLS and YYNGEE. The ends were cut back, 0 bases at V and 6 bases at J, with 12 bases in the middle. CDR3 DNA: TGTGCCAGCAGCGTAGTGGATGGGAGAGCCGGGGAGCTGTTTTTT. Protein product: CASSVVDGRAGELFF. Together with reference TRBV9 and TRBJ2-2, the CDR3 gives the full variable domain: DSGVTQTPKHLITATGQRVTLRCSPRSGDLSVYWYQQSLDQGLQFLIQYYNGEERAKGNILERFSAQQFPDLHSELNLSSLELGDSALYFCASSVVDGRAGELFFGEGSRLTVL.

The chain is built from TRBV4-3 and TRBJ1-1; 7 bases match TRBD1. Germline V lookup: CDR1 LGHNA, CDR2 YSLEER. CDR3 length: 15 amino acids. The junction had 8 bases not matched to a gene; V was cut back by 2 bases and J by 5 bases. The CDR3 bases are TGCGCCAGCAGCCAAACCGGCGAGGGGGCTACTGAAGCTTTCTTT. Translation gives CASSQTGEGATEAFF.

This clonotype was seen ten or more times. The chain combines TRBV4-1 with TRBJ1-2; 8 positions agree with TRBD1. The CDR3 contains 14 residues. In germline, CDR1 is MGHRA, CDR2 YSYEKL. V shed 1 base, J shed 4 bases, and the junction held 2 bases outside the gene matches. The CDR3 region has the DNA TGCGCCAGCAGCCAAGTAGGGACAGGCTATGGCTACACCTTC. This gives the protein CASSQVGTGYGYTF.

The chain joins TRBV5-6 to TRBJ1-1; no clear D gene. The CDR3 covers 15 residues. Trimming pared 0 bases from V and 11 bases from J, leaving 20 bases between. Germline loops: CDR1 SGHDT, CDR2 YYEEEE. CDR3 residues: CASSLAVYTTRPAFF. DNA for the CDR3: TGTGCCAGCAGCTTGGCGGTGTATACCACTCGACCGGCTTTCTTT.

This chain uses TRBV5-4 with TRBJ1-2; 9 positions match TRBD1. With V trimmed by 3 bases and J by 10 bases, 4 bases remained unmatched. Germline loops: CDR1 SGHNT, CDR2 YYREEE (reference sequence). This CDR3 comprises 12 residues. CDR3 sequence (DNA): TGTGCCAGCAGCTGGACAGGGGTGGACTACACCTTC. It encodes CASSWTGVDYTF.

The CDR3 bases are TGCGCCAGCAGCCAGCTACCGGACCGGGGCTATGGCTACACCTTC. It specifies CASSQLPDRGYGYTF. The chain has TRBV4-3 and TRBJ1-2; D is uncertain. Germline-derived CDR1 and CDR2 are LGHNA and YSLEER. V was cut by 3 bases and J by 4 bases, with 15 bases left in between. This CDR3 is 15 amino acids long.

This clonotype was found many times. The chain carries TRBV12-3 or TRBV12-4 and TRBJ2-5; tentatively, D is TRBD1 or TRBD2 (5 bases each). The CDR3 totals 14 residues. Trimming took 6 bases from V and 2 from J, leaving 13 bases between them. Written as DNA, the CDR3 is TGTGCCAGCAGCACCCACAGGACTCAAGAGACCCAGTACTTC. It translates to CASSTHRTQETQYF.

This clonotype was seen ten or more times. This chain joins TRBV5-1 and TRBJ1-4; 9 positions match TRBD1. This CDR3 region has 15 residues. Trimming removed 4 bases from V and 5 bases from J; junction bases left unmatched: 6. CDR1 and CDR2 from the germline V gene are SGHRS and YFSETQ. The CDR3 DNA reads TGCGCCAGCAGCGACCCACAGGGGGCGAATGAAAAACTGTTTTTT. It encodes CASSDPQGANEKLFF. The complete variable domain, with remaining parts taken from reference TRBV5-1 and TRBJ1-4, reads KAGVTQTPRYLIKTRGQQVTLSCSPISGHRSVSWYQQTPGQGLQFLFEYFSETQRNKGNFPGRFSGRQFSNSRSEMNVSTLELGDSALYLCASSDPQGANEKLFFGSGTQLSVL.

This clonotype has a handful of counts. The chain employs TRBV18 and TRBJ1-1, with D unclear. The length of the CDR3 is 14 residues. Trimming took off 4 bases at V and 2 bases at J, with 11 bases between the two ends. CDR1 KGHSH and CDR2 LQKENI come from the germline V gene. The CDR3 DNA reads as TGTGCCAGCTCACGTACACAGTTCAACACTGAAGCTTTCTTT. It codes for CASSRTQFNTEAFF.